Listed here are 23 T cell receptor beta chains from one sample, sequenced in a study of shared T cell receptors in the human thymus. The repertoire was sequenced with immunoSEQ multiplex PCR; TCRdb's copy has only in-frame clones and lacks some. This table holds 700,000 or so clones, 80% to 90% found once. The data were also submitted as part of a second study, on human thymus T cells.

Sample: thymocytes. The receptors derive from a girl under three years old with a congenital heart defect.

The chain employs TRBV5-6 and TRBJ2-7; D may be TRBD2 (5 bases). The CDR3 runs 14 residues. From germline, CDR1 is SGHDT and CDR2 YYEEEE. The ends were cut back, 1 base at V and 3 bases at J, with 11 bases in the middle. The chain's CDR3 is CASSLNVGSYEQYF. In nucleotides, the CDR3 is TGTGCCAGCAGCTTGAATGTAGGGAGCTACGAGCAGTACTTC.

The chain couples TRBV13 to TRBJ1-1; 8 positions match TRBD1. V lost 0 bases to trimming and J lost 11 bases; unmatched junction nucleotides: 5. From germline, CDR1 is PRHDT and CDR2 FYEKMQ (reference sequence). The CDR3 extends over 13 amino acids. The CDR3 DNA sequence: TGTGCCAGCAGCTTAGGGGGCCGGGACAGGGCTTTCTTT. Protein sequence: CASSLGGRDRAFF.

This chain joins TRBV18 and TRBJ2-7; D possibly corresponds to TRBD1 (5 bases). V was clipped by 6 bases and J by 6 bases, with 15 bases between them. The CDR3 spans 13 residues. Germline V CDR1 and CDR2: KGHSH, LQKENI. The CDR3 nucleotides are TGTGCCAGCTCTCCCGACAGTTTTGTCGAGCAGTACTTC. Translation gives CASSPDSFVEQYF.

This clone appeared a few times. This chain connects TRBV5-6 to TRBJ1-4; tentatively, D is TRBD1 (6 bases). Trimming took off 4 bases at V and 5 bases at J, with 15 bases between the two ends. Germline V lookup: CDR1 SGHDT, CDR2 YYEEEE. This CDR3 comprises 15 residues. The CDR3 loop is CASSDRGMGNEKLFF. The DNA of the CDR3 is TGTGCCAGCAGCGATAGGGGGATGGGCAATGAAAAACTGTTTTTT.

This clone has a single count. This chain connects TRBV7-2 to TRBJ2-1; D remains unclear. V lost 6 bases and J lost 0, with 9 bases in between. Per germline, CDR1 SGHTA and CDR2 FQGNSA. The CDR3 spans 14 residues. CDR3 sequence reads: CASRVVSSYNEQFF. The CDR3 DNA is TGTGCCAGCAGGGTGGTCAGCTCCTACAATGAGCAGTTCTTC. Supplemented by reference TRBV7-2 and TRBJ2-1, the full variable domain reads GAGVSQSPSNKVTEKGKDVELRCDPISGHTALYWYRQSLGQGLEFLIYFQGNSAPDKSGLPSDRFSAERTGGSVSTLTIQRTQQEDSAVYLCASRVVSSYNEQFFGPGTRLTVL.

This sequence joins TRBV13 and TRBJ2-7; 9 bases match TRBD2. The CDR3 sequence is 17 residues long. CDR1 PRHDT and CDR2 FYEKMQ come from the germline V gene (reference sequence). V lost 2 bases to trimming and J lost 2 bases; unmatched junction nucleotides: 10. The DNA for the CDR3 is TGTGCCAGCAGCTTAAGTCTAGCGGGGAGAACGGCCTACGAGCAGTACTTC. Amino acid sequence: CASSLSLAGRTAYEQYF.

The chain uses TRBV14 and TRBJ2-1, with TRBD2 matching 10 bases. V gave up 1 base and J gave up 5 bases; unmatched junction bases: 8. Looked up from germline, CDR1 is SGHDN and CDR2 is FVKESK. This CDR3 spans 17 amino acids. The CDR3 sequence is CASSQVTRLAGDNEQFF. CDR3 coding DNA: TGTGCCAGCAGCCAAGTCACTAGGCTAGCGGGGGACAATGAGCAGTTCTTC.

This clone was seen only once. The chain has TRBV5-1 and TRBJ2-3; D is perhaps TRBD1 (5 bases). The CDR3 is 15 residues long. Trimming removed 0 bases at V and 2 bases at J, with 10 bases between. In germline, CDR1 is SGHRS, CDR2 YFSETQ. CDR3 nucleotide sequence: TGCGCCAGCAGCTTGGACAGGTACCACACAGATACGCAGTATTTT. As protein: CASSLDRYHTDTQYF.

This chain uses TRBV9 with TRBJ1-1; tentatively, D is TRBD1 (5 bases). V lost 4 bases and J lost 2, with 27 bases in between. The CDR3 length is 19 residues. CDR1 SGDLS and CDR2 YYNGEE come from the germline V gene. The CDR3 region is CASSTSGGAGNDNNTEAFF. The DNA of the CDR3 is TGTGCCAGCAGCACATCGGGGGGAGCAGGGAACGATAATAACACTGAAGCTTTCTTT. Full variable domain (remainder filled in from reference TRBV9 and TRBJ1-1): DSGVTQTPKHLITATGQRVTLRCSPRSGDLSVYWYQQSLDQGLQFLIQYYNGEERAKGNILERFSAQQFPDLHSELNLSSLELGDSALYFCASSTSGGAGNDNNTEAFFGQGTRLTVV.

The rearrangement uses TRBV28 and TRBJ1-4; 7 bases agree with TRBD1. Germline CDR1 is MDHEN and CDR2 is SYDVKM. The V segment lost 7 bases and the J segment 5 bases; nucleotides outside the gene matches: 7. This CDR3 contains 14 residues. The CDR3 bases are TGTGCCAGCAAAACCGGACAGGAGAATGAAAAACTGTTTTTT. Translation: CASKTGQENEKLFF.

J is TRBJ2-5 and V is TRBV6-1; a possible D gene is TRBD2 (6 bases). The CDR3 loop spans 13 amino acids. Germline CDR1 MNHNS, CDR2 SASEGT. Trimming shortened V by 6 bases and J by 0 bases, and 8 bases separated the two germline ends. The CDR3 DNA reads TGTGCCAGCAGACGGGAGTACCAAGAGACCCAGTACTTC. Protein: CASRREYQETQYF.

This clone appeared once. J is TRBJ2-3 and V is TRBV19, with 9 bases that match TRBD1. Per germline, CDR1 LNHDA and CDR2 SQIVND (reference sequence). The ends lost 3 bases at V and 0 bases at J; junction bases unmatched: 13. The CDR3 contains 19 residues. CDR3: CASSIGGQGFTLSTDTQYF. The CDR3 DNA reads TGTGCCAGTAGTATCGGGGGACAGGGATTTACCCTTAGCACAGATACGCAGTATTTT.

This chain joins TRBV5-6 and TRBJ2-7; maybe TRBD2 (6 bases). Germline CDR1 SGHDT, CDR2 YYEEEE. Trimming shortened V by 4 bases and J by 1 base, and 27 bases separated the two germline ends. The CDR3 is made up of 19 amino acids. CDR3 in DNA: TGTGCCAGCAGCCTCCCCGGAGGGTACTACAGGTGGCTTTCCTACGAGCAGTACTTC. Protein product: CASSLPGGYYRWLSYEQYF.

The chain employs TRBV10-3 and TRBJ1-2, with 8 bases identical to TRBD1. With 11 bases clipped from V and 4 bases from J, the junction kept 15 bases outside the gene matches. Germline V gives CDR1 ENHRY, CDR2 SYGVKD. This CDR3 region has 15 residues. The CDR3 here is CASKGQGALGYGYTF. The CDR3 DNA sequence: TGTGCCTCCAAGGGGCAGGGGGCGCTTGGCTATGGCTACACCTTC.

The chain is built from TRBV5-1 and TRBJ1-1; D perhaps matches TRBD1 (5 bases). The CDR3 totals 15 residues. Germline CDR1 is SGHRS and CDR2 is YFSETQ. Trimming left V 0 bases short and J 3 bases short, with 12 bases between. CDR3 nucleotide sequence: TGCGCCAGCAGCTTGGTTCTCGGGGGGGACACTGAAGCTTTCTTT. Encoded protein: CASSLVLGGDTEAFF.

The chain is built from TRBV6-6 and TRBJ1-1; 8 bases align to TRBD1. J gave up 6 bases and V 5 bases, and 8 bases lay outside the gene matches. Germline V gene data show CDR1 as MNHNY and CDR2 as SVGAGI (reference sequence). The CDR3 sequence is 14 residues long. The CDR3: CASSQTGVVAEAFF. The CDR3 DNA follows: TGTGCCAGCAGTCAGACAGGGGTCGTCGCTGAAGCTTTCTTT.

This chain links TRBV15 with TRBJ2-7; 11 nucleotides align to TRBD1. After removal of 0 bases from V and 0 bases from J, the junction contained 4 bases not matched to a gene. The CDR3 totals 17 residues. Germline CDR1 reads LNHNV; CDR2 reads YYDKDF (reference sequence). The CDR3 region is CATSRDRGQGVSYEQYF. The DNA of the CDR3 is TGTGCCACCAGCAGAGATAGGGGACAGGGGGTCTCCTACGAGCAGTACTTC.

This rearrangement joins TRBV11-2 to TRBJ1-6; 7 positions match TRBD1. Per the germline V gene, CDR1 is SGHAT and CDR2 is FQNNGV. With V trimmed by 1 base and J by 7 bases, 13 bases remained unmatched. CDR3 length: 18 residues. This CDR3 is CASSLGGDRIDSNSPLHF. The CDR3 DNA reads as TGTGCCAGCAGCTTAGGTGGGGACAGAATCGACTCAAATTCACCCCTCCACTTT.

The table lists this clone with a count of one. The rearrangement links TRBV15 to TRBJ2-3; 16 bases line up with TRBD2. From germline, CDR1 is LNHNV and CDR2 YYDKDF (reference sequence). Trimming removed 5 bases from V and 4 bases from J; junction bases left unmatched: 6. This CDR3 is 17 amino acids long. CDR3 DNA sequence: TGTGCCACCAGCGAGGGGACTAGCGGGGGGGCGGCAGATACGCAGTATTTT. Its translation: CATSEGTSGGAADTQYF.

The chain recombines TRBV9 with TRBJ1-2; D gene ambiguous. CDR1 SGDLS and CDR2 YYNGEE come from the germline V gene. CDR3 size: 13 residues. The V end lost 0 bases, the J end lost 7 bases, and 10 bases lay between the germline ends. CDR3 in amino acids: CASSVAHFLGYTF. The CDR3 DNA is TGTGCCAGCAGCGTAGCACATTTTCTTGGCTACACCTTC. Combining the CDR3 with reference TRBV9 and TRBJ1-2 gives the whole variable domain DSGVTQTPKHLITATGQRVTLRCSPRSGDLSVYWYQQSLDQGLQFLIQYYNGEERAKGNILERFSAQQFPDLHSELNLSSLELGDSALYFCASSVAHFLGYTFGSGTRLTVV.

There are a few counts of this clone. The chain joins TRBV27 to TRBJ2-2; 7 bases agree with TRBD1. CDR1 and CDR2 (germline): MNHEY, SMNVEV (reference sequence). The CDR3 covers 17 residues. The ends lost 5 bases at V and 1 base at J; junction bases unmatched: 10. The CDR3 DNA reads as TGTGCCAGCAGTATTTCGAAAAACAGGGGGAACACCGGGGAGCTGTTTTTT. It is translated as CASSISKNRGNTGELFF.

This rearrangement joins TRBV7-9 to TRBJ1-1; 8 bases agree with TRBD1. V trimming: 5 bases; J trimming: 1 base; junction bases outside the gene matches: 15. This CDR3 contains 18 residues. The germline CDR1 and CDR2 sequences are SEHNR and FQNEAQ (reference sequence). This chain's CDR3 is CASSPIRDRSKGNTEAFF. In nucleotides, the CDR3 is TGTGCCAGCAGCCCCATCCGGGACAGGTCCAAGGGGAACACTGAAGCTTTCTTT.

This clone was recorded only once. The rearrangement uses TRBV7-8 and TRBJ1-1, with D unresolved. Germline loops: CDR1 SGHVS, CDR2 FQNEAQ. The CDR3 is 14 amino acids. Trimming stripped 2 bases from V and 6 bases from J, with 13 bases between. CDR3 in DNA: TGTGCCAGCAGCTTAAATAGAGGCATGGCTGAAGCTTTCTTT. Translated: CASSLNRGMAEAFF. Full variable domain (rest looked up from reference TRBV7-8 and TRBJ1-1): GAGVSQSPRYKVAKRGQDVALRCDPISGHVSLFWYQQALGQGPEFLTYFQNEAQLDKSGLPSDRFFAERPEGSVSTLKIQRTQQEDSAVYLCASSLNRGMAEAFFGQGTRLTVV.